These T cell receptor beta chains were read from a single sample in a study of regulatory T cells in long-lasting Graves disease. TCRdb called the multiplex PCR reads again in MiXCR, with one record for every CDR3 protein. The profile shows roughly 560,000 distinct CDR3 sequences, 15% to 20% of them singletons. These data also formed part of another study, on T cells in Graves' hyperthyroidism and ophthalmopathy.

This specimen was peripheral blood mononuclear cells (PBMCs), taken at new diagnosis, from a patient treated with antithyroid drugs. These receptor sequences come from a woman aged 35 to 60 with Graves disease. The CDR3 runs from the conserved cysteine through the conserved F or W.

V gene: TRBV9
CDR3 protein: CASSVGGGGTSTDTQYF

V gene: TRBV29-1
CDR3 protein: CSPIRGPPKGTEAFF

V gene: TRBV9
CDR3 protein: CASSVGTGAAYEQYF

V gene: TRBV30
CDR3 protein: CAWSVRANYGYTF

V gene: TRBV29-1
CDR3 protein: CSVEDEGRGGGNEQFF

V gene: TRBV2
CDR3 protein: CASAAGPSGEQYF

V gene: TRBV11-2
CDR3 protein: CASSRTSGGGRNEQFF

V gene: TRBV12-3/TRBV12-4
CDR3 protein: CASSLVRVGALEAFF

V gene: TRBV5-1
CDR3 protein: CASSMGTLQETQYF

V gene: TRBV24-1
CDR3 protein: CATSDPYREETQYF

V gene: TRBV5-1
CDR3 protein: CASSWTGVGVETQYF

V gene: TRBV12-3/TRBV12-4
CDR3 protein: CASSRTGNNYGYTF

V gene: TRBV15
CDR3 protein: CATSGLRYEQYF

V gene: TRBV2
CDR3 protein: CASSVGEESNQPQHF

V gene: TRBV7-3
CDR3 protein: CASTARGNGAGELFF

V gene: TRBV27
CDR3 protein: CASSFHGTYEQYF

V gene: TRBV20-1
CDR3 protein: CSAQSYAETGTREDEQFF

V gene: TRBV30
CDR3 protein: CAWSSQGRYEQYF

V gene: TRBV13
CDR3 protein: CASSSGTGLQWSGNTIYF

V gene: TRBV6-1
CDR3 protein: CASRPGQINTEAFF

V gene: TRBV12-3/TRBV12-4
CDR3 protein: CASSYRDLYGYTF

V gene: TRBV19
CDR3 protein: CASSTVLLAGGVGDTQYF